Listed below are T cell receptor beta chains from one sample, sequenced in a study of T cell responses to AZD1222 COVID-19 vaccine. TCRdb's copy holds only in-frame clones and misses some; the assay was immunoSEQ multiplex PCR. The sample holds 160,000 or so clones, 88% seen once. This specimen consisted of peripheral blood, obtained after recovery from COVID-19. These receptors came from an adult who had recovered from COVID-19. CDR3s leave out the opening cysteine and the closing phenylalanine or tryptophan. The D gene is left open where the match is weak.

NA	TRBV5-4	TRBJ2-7	ASSLGDYEQY
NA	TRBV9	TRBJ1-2	ASSVETGRGGYT
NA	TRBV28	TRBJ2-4	ASSPDSKNIQY
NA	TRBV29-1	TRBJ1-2	SVETGQHLDGYT
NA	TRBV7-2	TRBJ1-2	ASSLATTAVANYGYT
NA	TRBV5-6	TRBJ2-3	ASSFRDTGVTDTQY
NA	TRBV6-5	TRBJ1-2	ASSRRDGYT
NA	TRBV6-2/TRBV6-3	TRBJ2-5	ASSYYGVTQY
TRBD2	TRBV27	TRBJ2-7	ASSFQREYYEQY
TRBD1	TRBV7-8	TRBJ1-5	ASSPDRGGNQPQH
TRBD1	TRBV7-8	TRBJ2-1	ASSSRRQGIQPRDPENNEQF
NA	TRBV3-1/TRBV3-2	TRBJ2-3	ASSQAAGVNTDTQY
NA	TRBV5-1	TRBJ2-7	ASSFWDFPYEQY
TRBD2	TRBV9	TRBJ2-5	ASSAGGSQETQY
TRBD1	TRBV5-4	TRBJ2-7	ASSSGTDGYEQY